This TCR beta chain was documented in a study of Ad26.COV2.S vaccination and SARS-CoV-2 variants. Trimming left V 6 bases short and J 10 bases short, with 13 bases between. Germline CDR1 SGHTA, CDR2 FQGNSA. This CDR3 is 13 amino acids long. Noted treatment: approximately 18 received Ad26.COV2.S at low or high dose, single or two shots; 5 received placebo; per-sample allocation not given. The samples date from day 63 after the first vaccine or placebo injection. TCRdb's table, derived via immunoSEQ multiplex PCR, lists solely in-frame clones and lacks some. The repertoire holds hundreds of thousands of clones, 80% to 95% seen once, with 12% in the top ten. This clone was observed once.

This clonotype originated in a person between 18 and 65 years old who received the Ad26.COV2.S COVID-19 vaccine or a placebo. This chain joins TRBV7-2 and TRBJ1-6; D is ambiguous. The sequences come from peripheral blood, collected in a trial of Ad26.COV2.S vaccine versus placebo. The CDR3 sequence: CASRLFGDSPLHF. In DNA form, the CDR3 reads TGTGCCAGCAGATTGTTCGGCGACTCACCCCTCCACTTT.